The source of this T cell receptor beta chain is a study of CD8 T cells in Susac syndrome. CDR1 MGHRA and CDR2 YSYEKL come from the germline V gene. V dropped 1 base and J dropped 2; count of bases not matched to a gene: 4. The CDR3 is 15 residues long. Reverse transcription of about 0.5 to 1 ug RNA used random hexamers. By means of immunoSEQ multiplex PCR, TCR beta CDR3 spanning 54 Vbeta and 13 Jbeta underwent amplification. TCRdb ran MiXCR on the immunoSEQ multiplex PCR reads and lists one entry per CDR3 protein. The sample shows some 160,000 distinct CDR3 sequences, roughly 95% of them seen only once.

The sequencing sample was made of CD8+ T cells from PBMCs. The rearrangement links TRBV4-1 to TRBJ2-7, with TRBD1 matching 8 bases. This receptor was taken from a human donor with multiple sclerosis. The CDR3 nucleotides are TGCGCCAGCAGCCAAGGGGACAGGCTCACCTACGAGCAGTACTTC. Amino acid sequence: CASSQGDRLTYEQYF.